These 31 T cell receptor beta chains originate from one sample sequenced in a study of T-cell reconstitution after alpha-beta-depleted transplantation in children. Unique molecular identifiers were built into the TCRbeta library. TCRdb called the PCR reads again in MiXCR, with one record for every CDR3 protein. The table shows fewer than 550,000 distinct CDR3 sequences, with roughly a tenth occurring only once. This sample comprised PBMCs, obtained before TCRalphabeta/CD19-depleted stem cell transplant. Source of these receptors: a child aged 2 to 15 with inherited bone marrow failure, due to receive a stem cell transplant.

This clonotype was detected a few times. V is TRBV15 and J is TRBJ2-1; no reliable D call. Germline CDR1 and CDR2: LNHNV and YYDKDF (reference sequence). V was clipped by 0 bases and J by 9 bases, with 12 bases between them. The CDR3 loop spans 14 amino acids. The CDR3 DNA is TGTGCCACCAGCAGAGACTCGCATTTACCTGAGCAGTTCTTC. Encoded protein: CATSRDSHLPEQFF.

This clonotype was observed many times. The chain is built from TRBV7-2 and TRBJ2-2, with TRBD2 identical over 10 bases. V trimming: 2 bases; J trimming: 10 bases; junction bases outside the gene matches: 10. Per germline, CDR1 SGHTA and CDR2 FQGNSA. The CDR3 consists of 16 residues. The CDR3 region is CASSLMVASGSQELFF. The CDR3 DNA reads TGTGCCAGCAGCTTAATGGTGGCTAGCGGGAGTCAGGAGCTGTTTTTT. Based on the CDR3 plus reference TRBV7-2 and TRBJ2-2, the full variable domain is GAGVSQSPSNKVTEKGKDVELRCDPISGHTALYWYRQSLGQGLEFLIYFQGNSAPDKSGLPSDRFSAERTGGSVSTLTIQRTQQEDSAVYLCASSLMVASGSQELFFGEGSRLTVL.

This clonotype was found many times. The chain is built from TRBV19 and TRBJ2-7, with D perhaps TRBD1 (5 bases). Germline V gene data show CDR1 as LNHDA and CDR2 as SQIVND (reference sequence). The germline V and J ends were trimmed by 3 bases and 1 base, with 7 bases remaining between them. The CDR3 covers 13 residues. This CDR3 is CASSIDRSYEQYF. The CDR3 DNA reads as TGTGCCAGTAGTATTGACAGATCCTACGAGCAGTACTTC. The whole variable domain, filled in from reference TRBV19 and TRBJ2-7, reads DGGITQSPKYLFRKEGQNVTLSCEQNLNHDAMYWYRQDPGQGLRLIYYSQIVNDFQKGDIAEGYSVSREKKESFPLTVTSAQKNPTAFYLCASSIDRSYEQYFGPGTRLTVT.

The chain is built from TRBV7-2 and TRBJ1-3; 9 nucleotides align to TRBD1. CDR1 is SGHTA and CDR2 is FQGNSA in the germline V gene. The ends lost 4 bases at V and 2 bases at J; junction bases unmatched: 21. This CDR3 has 21 residues. CDR3 in amino acids: CASSSPFGTGPELGAGNTIYF. In nucleotides, the CDR3 is TGTGCCAGCAGCTCTCCCTTTGGGACAGGGCCTGAGCTTGGGGCTGGAAACACCATATATTTT.

This clonotype was observed many times. This sequence joins TRBV5-6 and TRBJ2-1; TRBD1 agrees at 9 bases. The CDR3 covers 16 residues. CDR1 SGHDT and CDR2 YYEEEE come from the germline V gene. V shed 0 bases and J 4 bases; nucleotides not matched to a gene: 5. CDR3 residues: CASSLAGGTGYNEQFF. CDR3 nucleotide sequence: TGTGCCAGCAGCTTGGCCGGGGGGACAGGGTACAATGAGCAGTTCTTC.

The chain uses TRBV19 and TRBJ1-1, with D possibly TRBD1 on 6 matching bases. The CDR3 has 14 residues. Germline V CDR1 and CDR2: LNHDA, SQIVND (reference sequence). V dropped 4 bases and J dropped 1 base, with 10 bases sitting between them. The CDR3 here is CASSNSDRNTEAFF. CDR3 in DNA: TGTGCCAGTAGTAACTCGGACAGGAACACTGAAGCTTTCTTT.

This clonotype has just one count. The chain has TRBV6-1 and TRBJ1-2; 7 nucleotides line up with TRBD1. CDR3 length: 17 residues. CDR1 is MNHNS, CDR2 SASEGT, per germline. The trim removed 0 bases at V and 4 bases at J, leaving 11 bases unmatched. The CDR3 sequence: CASSEAAYGTGVYGYTF. The CDR3 DNA is TGTGCCAGCAGTGAAGCGGCTTACGGAACAGGGGTCTATGGCTACACCTTC.

This clonotype was seen a few times. The chain recombines TRBV20-1 with TRBJ2-7; 9 bases agree with TRBD2. Germline CDR1 and CDR2: DFQATT and SNEGSKA (reference sequence). The CDR3 spans 12 residues. The CDR3 sequence is CSPGLAGIWQYF. CDR3 DNA: TGCAGCCCGGGCCTAGCGGGAATTTGGCAGTACTTC.

This clonotype was picked up many times. The chain recombines TRBV7-9 with TRBJ2-7; D perhaps matches TRBD1 (5 bases). V was cut by 9 bases and J by 2 bases, with 11 bases left in between. In germline, CDR1 is SEHNR, CDR2 FQNEAQ (reference sequence). This CDR3 region has 12 residues. CDR3 in amino acids: CASGAGTYEQYF. Here the CDR3 DNA reads TGTGCCAGTGGGGCTGGGACCTACGAGCAGTACTTC.

The sample holds many counts of this clonotype. The gene calls are TRBV19 and TRBJ2-1, with 10 nucleotides matching TRBD2. CDR1 and CDR2 from the germline V gene are LNHDA and SQIVND (reference sequence). J was trimmed by 9 bases and V by 7 bases; bases with no gene match: 9. The CDR3 has 14 amino acids. DNA for the CDR3: TGTGCCAGTAAACTGAGCGGGAGGGCCAGTGAGCAGTTCTTC. Its protein product is CASKLSGRASEQFF.

About this clonotype itself: A clone one base away is much larger, so this may be a read error. This sequence joins TRBV5-1 and TRBJ2-1; the match to TRBD2 covers 9 bases. The trim removed 4 bases at V and 8 bases at J, leaving 13 bases unmatched. This CDR3 comprises 16 residues. Germline V gene data show CDR1 as SGHRS and CDR2 as YFSETQ. The CDR3 region is CASSGGPAGGSDEQFF. CDR3 nucleotide sequence: TGCGCCAGCAGCGGGGGGCCAGCGGGGGGCTCGGATGAGCAGTTCTTC. The full variable domain, completed using reference TRBV5-1 and TRBJ2-1, is KAGVTQTPRYLIKTRGQQVTLSCSPISGHRSVSWYQQTPGQGLQFLFEYFSETQRNKGNFPGRFSGRQFSNSRSEMNVSTLELGDSALYLCASSGGPAGGSDEQFFGPGTRLTVL.

This clonotype was counted at least ten times. The CDR3 is CASSYSGLAGELSYEQYF. The CDR3 DNA sequence: TGTGCCAGCAGTTACTCGGGACTAGCGGGAGAACTCTCCTACGAGCAGTACTTC. The chain couples TRBV6-5 to TRBJ2-7; 14 bases align to TRBD2. Germline V CDR1 and CDR2: MNHEY, SVGAGI. CDR3 length: 18 residues. The V and J ends lost 0 bases and 0 bases, in that order; junction bases with no gene match: 4.

This clonotype was seen many times. The chain is built from TRBV28 and TRBJ2-1; 7 bases map to TRBD1. Trimming cost V 6 bases and J 4 bases; bases outside gene matches: 6. The CDR3 runs 14 residues. Per the germline V gene, CDR1 is MDHEN and CDR2 is SYDVKM. CDR3 loop: CASRIGTEYNEQFF. As DNA, the CDR3 is TGTGCCAGCAGAATCGGGACAGAATACAATGAGCAGTTCTTC. Full variable domain (remainder filled in from reference TRBV28 and TRBJ2-1): DVKVTQSSRYLVKRTGEKVFLECVQDMDHENMFWYRQDPGLGLRLIYFSYDVKMKEKGDIPEGYSVSREKKERFSLILESASTNQTSMYLCASRIGTEYNEQFFGPGTRLTVL.

Ten or more counts support this clonotype. V is TRBV4-1 and J is TRBJ1-4; perhaps TRBD1 as D (5 bases). Deletions cut 1 base from V and 0 bases from J, with 15 bases between. This CDR3 has 18 residues. Germline assignment: CDR1 MGHRA and CDR2 YSYEKL. The CDR3 DNA sequence: TGCGCCAGCAGCCAAGCCCTGCAGGGAGACCCAACTAATGAAAAACTGTTTTTT. Translation gives CASSQALQGDPTNEKLFF.

This clonotype appeared a few times. V usage is TRBV5-1 and J usage is TRBJ2-1, with a weak D call TRBD2 (7 bases). The CDR3 contains 14 residues. The germline V and J ends were trimmed by 4 bases and 10 bases, with 18 bases remaining between them. Germline CDR1 and CDR2: SGHRS and YFSETQ. The chain's CDR3 is CASSAGVEGGEQFF. The CDR3 DNA reads TGCGCCAGCAGCGCGGGGGTAGAGGGGGGGGAGCAGTTCTTC.

This clonotype has a count of ten or more. J is TRBJ2-5 and V is TRBV9; possible D gene TRBD2, 6 bases. CDR1 and CDR2 (germline): SGDLS, YYNGEE. Trimming stripped 4 bases from V and 2 bases from J, with 12 bases between. The CDR3 runs 14 residues. CDR3 in amino acids: CASSSRLGQETQYF. The CDR3 DNA reads as TGTGCCAGCAGCTCCCGACTAGGACAAGAGACCCAGTACTTC.

The sample holds a few counts of this clonotype. The chain employs TRBV30 and TRBJ1-1, with D possibly matching TRBD1 (5 bases). V dropped 5 bases and J dropped 3 bases, with 28 bases sitting between them. The CDR3 spans 18 residues. Looked up from germline, CDR1 is GTSNPN and CDR2 is SVGIG (reference sequence). The CDR3 coding sequence is TGTGCCTGGCGCCTGACACCGGGCGGGGGGGTATCGTACACTGAAGCTTTCTTT. Translated, it gives CAWRLTPGGGVSYTEAFF.

This clonotype was seen ten or more times. The chain combines TRBV11-2 with TRBJ2-7; weak D call: TRBD1 (6 bases). The V gene's germline CDR1 is SGHAT and CDR2 FQNNGV. This CDR3 spans 14 amino acids. The germline V and J ends were trimmed by 5 bases and 2 bases, with 13 bases remaining between them. This CDR3 is CASSGGLAPYEQYF. The CDR3, as DNA: TGTGCCAGCAGCGGGGGCCTAGCCCCCTACGAGCAGTACTTC.

The table lists this clonotype with many counts. A junction boundary mismatches the germline segment, possibly from a read error. This rearrangement joins TRBV30 to TRBJ1-5; D is uncertain. The CDR3 runs to 13 residues. Germline CDR1 reads GTSNPN; CDR2 reads SVGIG (reference sequence). In DNA form, the CDR3 reads TGTGCCTGGAGTGTGGCGGGCAACCAGCCCCAGCATTTT. Residues: CAWSVAGNQPQHF.

This chain links TRBV20-1 with TRBJ2-1, with 12 bases lining up with TRBD2. Germline CDR1 and CDR2: DFQATT and SNEGSKA (reference sequence). The CDR3 is 16 residues long. The V gene end was trimmed by 3 bases and the J gene end by 4 bases; junction bases not matched to a gene: 7. CDR3 nucleotides: TGCAGTGCTAGTCGACTAGCGGGAGATAATTACAATGAGCAGTTCTTC. This codes for CSASRLAGDNYNEQFF.

This clonotype was recorded a few times. V and J are TRBV19 and TRBJ1-1, with 7 bases fitting TRBD1. After removal of 5 bases from V and 1 base from J, the junction contained 7 bases not matched to a gene. CDR3 length: 15 residues. Per germline, CDR1 LNHDA and CDR2 SQIVND (reference sequence). As DNA, the CDR3 is TGTGCCAGTAGTGTCGGGACAGATAAGAACACTGAAGCTTTCTTT. This codes for CASSVGTDKNTEAFF.

This clonotype was recorded at least ten times. The V gene is TRBV7-2, the J gene TRBJ2-7; 8 nucleotides line up with TRBD1. Losses at the gene ends were 4 bases for V and 2 bases for J; bases not matched to a gene: 7. The V gene's germline CDR1 is SGHTA and CDR2 FQGNSA. The CDR3 is 15 residues long. In DNA, the CDR3 is TGTGCCAGCAGCTCCGACAGGGGAAGCACCTACGAGCAGTACTTC. As protein: CASSSDRGSTYEQYF. Complete variable domain (other parts from reference TRBV7-2 and TRBJ2-7): GAGVSQSPSNKVTEKGKDVELRCDPISGHTALYWYRQSLGQGLEFLIYFQGNSAPDKSGLPSDRFSAERTGGSVSTLTIQRTQQEDSAVYLCASSSDRGSTYEQYFGPGTRLTVT.

In this sample, this clonotype turned up many times. This chain uses TRBV4-1 with TRBJ2-2; 13 bases fit TRBD2. After removal of 2 bases from V and 6 bases from J, the junction contained 9 bases not matched to a gene. The CDR3 consists of 18 residues. Per germline, CDR1 MGHRA and CDR2 YSYEKL. CDR3 bases: TGCGCCAGCAGCCAAAGGGGACTAGCGGGGCCGATTGCCGGGGAGCTGTTTTTT. This codes for CASSQRGLAGPIAGELFF.

This clonotype turned up a few times. The J gene is TRBJ2-2, the V gene TRBV20-1; 9 bases are shared with TRBD2. CDR3 size: 14 residues. Germline V CDR1 and CDR2: DFQATT, SNEGSKA (reference sequence). Trimming at V came to 6 bases and at J to 5 bases, leaving 7 bases not matched to a gene. For the CDR3, the DNA is TGCAGTGCGCAGCGGGAGGCAGGAACCGGGGAGCTGTTTTTT. Residues: CSAQREAGTGELFF.

Ten or more counts support this clonotype. The V gene is TRBV20-1, the J gene TRBJ2-2; D unresolved. Germline CDR1 is DFQATT and CDR2 is SNEGSKA (reference sequence). This CDR3 contains 13 residues. The V and J ends lost 5 bases and 3 bases respectively, with 10 bases between them. Here the CDR3 DNA reads TGCAGTGCTGCCAGTATTGACACCGGGGAGCTGTTTTTT. Translating gives CSAASIDTGELFF.

This clonotype appeared many times. J is TRBJ2-1 and V is TRBV27; 12 positions match TRBD1. This CDR3 region has 18 residues. Germline loops: CDR1 MNHEY, CDR2 SMNVEV (reference sequence). V gave up 4 bases and J gave up 3 bases; unmatched junction bases: 10. The CDR3 is CASSYLPGTGGFYNEQFF. Here the CDR3 DNA reads TGTGCCAGCAGTTACCTACCCGGGACAGGGGGCTTCTACAATGAGCAGTTCTTC.

The chain recombines TRBV18 with TRBJ2-1; 8 bases line up with TRBD2. Per germline, CDR1 KGHSH and CDR2 LQKENI. This CDR3 spans 17 amino acids. V shed 2 bases and J 7 bases; nucleotides not matched to a gene: 13. CDR3 nucleotide sequence: TGTGCCAGCTCACCATTCCAGACTAGCCGGGGGGGAAATGAGCAGTTCTTC. It encodes CASSPFQTSRGGNEQFF.

Remarks on this clonotype: A read error may explain this, as a much larger clone is one base away. This chain uses TRBV5-1 with TRBJ2-3; a possible D gene is TRBD1 (5 bases). V was cut by 4 bases and J by 4 bases, with 16 bases left in between. Per germline, CDR1 SGHRS and CDR2 YFSETQ. CDR3 length: 15 amino acids. The DNA for the CDR3 is TGCGCCAGCAGCCGGTCGAAGGGGATCCCAGATACGCAGTATTTT. Its translation is CASSRSKGIPDTQYF.

This clonotype was observed many times. CDR3 nucleotide sequence: TGCAGTGCTAGAGATCTAAGCCACTTCTACAATGAGCAGTTCTTC. Translated: CSARDLSHFYNEQFF. The chain recombines TRBV20-1 with TRBJ2-1; D gene uncertain. The germline V gene encodes CDR1 DFQATT and CDR2 SNEGSKA (reference sequence). Trimming removed 0 bases at V and 3 bases at J, with 12 bases between. The length of the CDR3 is 15 residues.

This clonotype has more than one count but fewer than ten. V gene TRBV29-1 combines with J gene TRBJ2-3; D gene uncertain. CDR1 is SQVTM and CDR2 is ANQGSEA in the germline V gene. This CDR3 is built from 14 residues. V lost 1 base and J 6 bases, leaving 14 bases between the germline ends. The CDR3: CSVEVSSVGDTQYF. The DNA of the CDR3 is TGCAGCGTTGAAGTCTCCTCCGTGGGGGATACGCAGTATTTT.

This clonotype was counted many times. The V call is TRBV7-6, the J call TRBJ1-4, with D possibly TRBD1 on 5 matching bases. V was pared by 5 bases and J by 4 bases, with 14 bases between. This CDR3 has 15 amino acids. CDR1 SGHVS and CDR2 FNYEAQ come from the germline V gene. The CDR3 reads CASSPIQVNNEKLFF. The DNA for the CDR3 is TGTGCCAGCAGCCCGATACAGGTCAATAATGAAAAACTGTTTTTT.